This T cell receptor (beta chain) was sequenced for a study of T cell responses to AZD1222 COVID-19 vaccine. Produced via immunoSEQ multiplex PCR; TCRdb's table is partial and in-frame only. The sample consists of about 130,000 clones, roughly 90% of them appearing once. CDR1 SGDLS and CDR2 YYNGEE come from the germline V gene. V was pared by 4 bases and J by 5 bases, with 4 bases of the junction left unmatched. The CDR3 covers 13 residues. The source of this sequence is an adult who received the AZD1222 COVID-19 vaccine. The genes are TRBV9 and TRBJ2-7, with TRBD1 matching 9 bases. The source was peripheral blood, collected 28 days after the second AZD1222 dose. For the CDR3, the DNA is TGTGCCAGCAGCCCCGGACAGGGGAACGAGCAGTACTTC. Its protein product is CASSPGQGNEQYF.